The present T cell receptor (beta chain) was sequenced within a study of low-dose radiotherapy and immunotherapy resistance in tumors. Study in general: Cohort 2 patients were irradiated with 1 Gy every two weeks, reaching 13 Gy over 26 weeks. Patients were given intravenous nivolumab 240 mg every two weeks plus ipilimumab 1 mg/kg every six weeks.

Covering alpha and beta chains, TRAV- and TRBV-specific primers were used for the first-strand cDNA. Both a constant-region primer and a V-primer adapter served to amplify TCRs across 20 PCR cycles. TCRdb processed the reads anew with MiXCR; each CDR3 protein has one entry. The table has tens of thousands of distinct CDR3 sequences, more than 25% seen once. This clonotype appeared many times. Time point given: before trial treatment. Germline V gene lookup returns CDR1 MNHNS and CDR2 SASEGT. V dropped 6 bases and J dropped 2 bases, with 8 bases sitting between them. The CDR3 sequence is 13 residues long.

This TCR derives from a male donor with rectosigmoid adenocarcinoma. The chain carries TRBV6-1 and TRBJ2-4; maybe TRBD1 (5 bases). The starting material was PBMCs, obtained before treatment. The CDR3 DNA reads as TGTGCCAGCAGGCAGGGTACCAAAAACATTCAGTACTTC. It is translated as CASRQGTKNIQYF.